The T cell receptor (beta chain) under discussion was sequenced for a study of blood T cell repertoires in COVID-19 (TCRdb year 2020). Broadly, across the study: The collaborator samples originated in the United States, Italy and Spain and spanned the acute and convalescent phases of COVID-19. The material from the prospective study consisted of cDNA or gDNA derived from T cells, B-cell-depleted T cells, or PBMCs. Subjects who had been exposed to COVID-19, were actively infected with it, or had recovered from it provided the deeply sampled blood TCRbeta repertoires that made up the dataset. The repertoires were released in a freely available public database meant as a resource for research on the immune response to SARS-CoV-2. Samples came from the ongoing ImmuneRACE study (first 160 participants) plus 1,254 subjects from 6 global collaborators. Nearly every sample came with metadata listing a de-identified subject ID, COVID-19 status, age in years and sex. Where available, HLA class I and class II types were obtained from metadata supplied by the sample provider rather than from assay-based typing.

A second Seattle source provided samples from volunteer blood donors who had recovered from COVID-19. Whole blood was collected in K2EDTA tubes by collaborating institutions according to the institutions' own protocols. For TCRbeta analysis, collaborators shipped samples in one of three forms: frozen whole blood, isolated PBMCs, or DNA extracted from either of those sample types. On this clone: What this receptor recognizes is not known. Base-call qualities are not available, and no considerably larger clone is one nucleotide away.

TCRbeta CDR3 regions were amplified from genomic DNA using the immunoSEQ Assay, a bias-controlled multiplex PCR. Processing in the source paper ran as follows. The number of nucleated cells in each sample was estimated by amplification of reference gene primers within the assay. To quantify the absolute abundance of each unique TCRbeta CDR3 rearrangement, sequence reads were collapsed and filtered. For each sample, productive Simpson clonality was calculated as the square root of Simpson's diversity index across productive rearrangements. TCRdb stores this immuneACCESS table with in-frame sequences only. Part of the clones is absent; in the studies checked, under half of the shortfall reflects unresolved V genes, and no reason is known for the rest. V, J and clone size derive from that table, while D and trimming were established from the DNA sequence. This sample gives some 200,000 clones in total; approximately 85% of them show up just once. 2.5% to 3.5% of the sample is taken by the ten largest.

Study-wide findings and limitations: The quantity of clinical and demographic metadata differed by source and by participant and was supplied without curation.

The CDR3, cysteine through phenylalanine, is 14 amino acids long. Here the CDR3 DNA is all that survives: 42 bases in frame from base 1. The germline V gene specifies SGHDT as CDR1 and YYEEEE as CDR2. V is shortened by 0 bases, J by 4 bases, and the region joining them spans 11 bases. The V and J segments used are TRBV5-6 and TRBJ2-7; TRBD2 is possibly the D segment (7 matching bases). Sequenced material: peripheral blood. The origin of this receptor is a man over 45 who had recovered from COVID-19. The nucleotide sequence reads as follows: TGTGCCAGCAGCTTGGCGGGGGGCACGTACGAGCAGTACTTC. Its amino acids are CASSLAGGTYEQYF.